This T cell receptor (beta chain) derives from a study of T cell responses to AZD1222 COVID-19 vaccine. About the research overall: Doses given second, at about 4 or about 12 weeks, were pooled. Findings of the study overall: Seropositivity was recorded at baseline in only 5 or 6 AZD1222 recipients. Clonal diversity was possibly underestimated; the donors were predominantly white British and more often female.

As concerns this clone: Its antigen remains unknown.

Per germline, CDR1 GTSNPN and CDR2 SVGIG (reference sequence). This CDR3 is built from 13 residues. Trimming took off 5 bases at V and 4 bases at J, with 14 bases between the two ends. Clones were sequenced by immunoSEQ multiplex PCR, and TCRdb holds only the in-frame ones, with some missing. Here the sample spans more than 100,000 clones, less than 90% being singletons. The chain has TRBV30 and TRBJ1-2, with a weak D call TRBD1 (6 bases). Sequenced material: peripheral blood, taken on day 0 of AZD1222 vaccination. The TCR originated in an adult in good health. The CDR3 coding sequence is TGTGCCTGGGGGATCGGACAGATCTATGGCTACACCTTC. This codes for CAWGIGQIYGYTF.